Sequencing of this T cell receptor (beta chain) was carried out in a study of blood T cell repertoires in COVID-19. As for the study in general: From T cells, B-cell-depleted T cells, or PBMCs came the material, which was cDNA or gDNA.

The V end was cut by 3 bases, the J end by 5 bases, with 16 bases between. Germline lookup yields CDR1 MNHNS and CDR2 SASEGT. The CDR3 has 15 residues. Methods used by the authors: The assay estimated nucleated cells by amplifying reference gene primers. The assay was immunoSEQ multiplex PCR, and TCRdb's table has in-frame clones only and misses some. V and J calls and clone size come straight from that table; D and trimming were deduced from the DNA. Among tens of thousands of clones listed, about 91% were seen once. This rearrangement joins TRBV6-1 to TRBJ1-2; TRBD1 is a possible D gene (5 bases). The receptor was isolated from a human donor with active COVID-19. The donor label of this sample is uncertain. The sequenced sample was peripheral blood. CDR3: CASSEGSGKKYGYTF. The CDR3 DNA sequence: TGTGCCAGCAGTGAGGGGTCAGGGAAAAAATATGGCTACACCTTC.